The 2 T cell receptor beta chains presented below share a single source sample, sequenced in a study of blood T cell repertoires in COVID-19. Clones were sequenced by immunoSEQ multiplex PCR, and TCRdb holds only the in-frame ones, with some missing. Here the sample spans more than 75,000 clones, 70% to 90% being singletons. Sequencing was performed on peripheral blood. The receptors originated from a woman older than 75 with acute or convalescent COVID-19.

The CDR3 DNA is TGCGCCAGCAGCTTGGCCGCAGGGGTTAGCTCCTACAATGAGCAGTTCTTC. Its protein product is CASSLAAGVSSYNEQFF. The rearrangement links TRBV5-1 to TRBJ2-1; D is perhaps TRBD1 (6 bases). Trimming removed 0 bases at V and 0 bases at J, with 13 bases between. This CDR3 has 17 amino acids. Germline V CDR1 and CDR2: SGHRS, YFSETQ.

This chain connects TRBV7-2 to TRBJ2-5, with 10 bases fitting TRBD2. In germline, CDR1 is SGHTA, CDR2 FQGNSA. Trimming took 0 bases from V and 5 from J; bases not matched to a gene: 6. The CDR3 has 16 residues. The CDR3, as DNA: TGTGCCAGCAGCTTAGCGGCTAGCGGGGGAAGGGAGACCCAGTACTTC. Translating gives CASSLAASGGRETQYF.